This passage covers 9 T cell receptor beta chains from one sample sequenced in a study of early stage breast cancer tumors. Profiling relied on immunoSEQ multiplex PCR, and the TCRdb table lists in-frame clones only, not all of them. The table shows tens of thousands of clones, with 75% to 85% occurring only once. Sequences were obtained from blood. The receptors originated from a person between 50 and 60 years old with breast cancer.

The V call is TRBV6-6, the J call TRBJ2-7; D is unresolved. Trimming removed 6 bases at V and 4 bases at J, with 7 bases between. The length of the CDR3 is 11 residues. Per germline, CDR1 MNHNY and CDR2 SVGAGI (reference sequence). In nucleotides, the CDR3 is TGTGCCAGCAGCCGGAGTTACGAGCAGTACTTC. It encodes CASSRSYEQYF.

The rearrangement joins TRBV7-8 to TRBJ1-5, with D unresolved. V gave up 5 bases and J gave up 5 bases, with 13 bases separating them. The CDR3 sequence is 14 residues long. Germline CDR1 SGHVS, CDR2 FQNEAQ. CDR3 residues: CASSIRAPDQPQHF. DNA for the CDR3: TGTGCCAGCAGCATCCGGGCCCCGGATCAGCCCCAGCATTTT. Variable domain in full (rest from reference TRBV7-8 and TRBJ1-5): GAGVSQSPRYKVAKRGQDVALRCDPISGHVSLFWYQQALGQGPEFLTYFQNEAQLDKSGLPSDRFFAERPEGSVSTLKIQRTQQEDSAVYLCASSIRAPDQPQHFGDGTRLSIL.

This sequence joins TRBV7-2 and TRBJ1-6; no clear D gene. The CDR3 totals 14 residues. Trimming took 3 bases from V and 6 from J, leaving 9 bases between them. The germline CDR1 and CDR2 sequences are SGHTA and FQGNSA. The CDR3 DNA is TGTGCCAGCAGCTTTAACGCCGGTAATTCACCCCTCCACTTT. Translated: CASSFNAGNSPLHF. The variable domain in full, with the rest retrieved from reference TRBV7-2 and TRBJ1-6, is GAGVSQSPSNKVTEKGKDVELRCDPISGHTALYWYRQSLGQGLEFLIYFQGNSAPDKSGLPSDRFSAERTGGSVSTLTIQRTQQEDSAVYLCASSFNAGNSPLHFGNGTRLTVT.

The V call is TRBV19, the J call TRBJ1-5, with TRBD1 matching over 9 bases. The CDR3 is 14 amino acids. The V gene's germline CDR1 is LNHDA and CDR2 SQIVND (reference sequence). J gave up 7 bases and V 4 bases, and 5 bases lay outside the gene matches. The CDR3 DNA follows: TGTGCCAGTAGTAGCACAGGGGGCGGGCAGCCCCAGCATTTT. Protein: CASSSTGGGQPQHF. The variable domain in full, with the rest retrieved from reference TRBV19 and TRBJ1-5, is DGGITQSPKYLFRKEGQNVTLSCEQNLNHDAMYWYRQDPGQGLRLIYYSQIVNDFQKGDIAEGYSVSREKKESFPLTVTSAQKNPTAFYLCASSSTGGGQPQHFGDGTRLSIL.

The chain employs TRBV28 and TRBJ1-2; weak D call: TRBD1 (5 bases). The CDR3 totals 14 residues. Trimming removed 7 bases from V and 5 bases from J, with 17 bases in between. Germline V gene sequence: CDR1 MDHEN, CDR2 SYDVKM. The CDR3 nucleotides are TGTGCCAGCACTGTAGACAGTAAACATTATGGCTACACCTTC. Its protein is CASTVDSKHYGYTF.

This chain joins TRBV7-2 and TRBJ2-5, with 14 bases lining up with TRBD2. CDR1 is SGHTA, CDR2 FQGNSA, per germline. The CDR3 consists of 17 residues. Trimming cost V 3 bases and J 5 bases; bases outside gene matches: 8. CDR3 in DNA: TGTGCCAGCAGCTTGGGATTGGGACTAGCGGGGGCGGAGACCCAGTACTTC. Translated: CASSLGLGLAGAETQYF. Based on the CDR3 plus reference TRBV7-2 and TRBJ2-5, the full variable domain is GAGVSQSPSNKVTEKGKDVELRCDPISGHTALYWYRQSLGQGLEFLIYFQGNSAPDKSGLPSDRFSAERTGGSVSTLTIQRTQQEDSAVYLCASSLGLGLAGAETQYFGPGTRLLVL.

This clone was observed a handful of times. Within the sample, other DNA sequences also encode this same CDR3. The genes are TRBV11-2 and TRBJ1-2; D gene unclear. V was cut by 1 base and J by 1 base, with 7 bases left in between. CDR1 is SGHAT, CDR2 FQNNGV, per germline. The CDR3 extends over 14 amino acids. CDR3 sequence: CASSLASRNYGYTF. The DNA for the CDR3 is TGTGCCAGCAGCTTAGCCTCCCGTAACTATGGCTACACCTTC.

The sample holds a few counts of this clone. The CDR3 loop is CASSPLGQGAADTQYF. The CDR3 bases are TGTGCCAGCTCACCCCTTGGACAGGGGGCAGCAGATACGCAGTATTTT. This chain joins TRBV18 and TRBJ2-3; TRBD1 matches at 11 bases. The V gene end was trimmed by 3 bases and the J gene end by 4 bases; junction bases not matched to a gene: 6. CDR3 length equals 16 residues. CDR1 and CDR2 (germline): KGHSH, LQKENI.

This clone came up a few times. The rearrangement joins TRBV11-1 to TRBJ2-7, with 10 positions matching TRBD1. CDR3 length equals 17 residues. Germline trimming cut 5 bases from V and 1 base from J; bases unmatched to any gene: 11. Germline V gene lookup returns CDR1 SGHAT and CDR2 FQDESV (reference sequence). CDR3 amino acids: CASSDPYSGQGSYEQYF. CDR3 sequence (DNA): TGTGCCAGCAGCGACCCATACTCGGGACAGGGGTCCTACGAGCAGTACTTC.